The sequence of this TCR beta chain was determined in a study of cytomegalovirus exposure and HLA in healthy donors. The V gene end was trimmed by 4 bases and the J gene end by 7 bases; junction bases not matched to a gene: 3. The CDR3 length is 14 residues. Germline lookup yields CDR1 PRHDT and CDR2 FYEKMQ (reference sequence). Study outcomes and limitations: Presence/absence analysis assumed near-uniform sequencing depth across donors. Earlier results showed most TCR beta V segments being productive about 90% or about 30% of the time.

Points on this clone: Its antigen remains unknown.

PCR primers comprised 60 Vbeta and 13 Jbeta primers. Here immunoSEQ multiplex PCR was the method, and the copy in TCRdb shows in-frame clones only, minus some. The repertoire table contains approximately 47,000 clones. This receptor was identified in a male donor in good health and CMV-seronegative. The chain has TRBV13 and TRBJ1-5; 11 bases are a match to TRBD1. The material sequenced was PBMCs. Here the CDR3 reads CASSSGQGAQPQHF. CDR3 DNA: TGTGCCAGCAGCTCTGGACAGGGGGCACAGCCCCAGCATTTT.